This T cell receptor beta chain was profiled in a study of blood T cells in healthy people across ages. This clonotype was detected only a few times. What it binds is not known. The study's findings and limits: Across the age range, TCR beta diversity per million T cells fell in a roughly linear way. The study found more naive CD4+ cells and higher diversity in long-lived than aged donors.

Sample-barcoded 5' priming and a J-beta primer mix drove a second PCR of roughly 6 to 12 cycles. Each cDNA molecule received a tag from a template-switch adaptor that had 12 random nucleotides. Each CDR3 protein is one row after TCRdb ran MiXCR on the 5' RACE reads. Here the sample spans about 1,800,000 distinct CDR3 sequences, roughly 27% being singletons. With each sample, at least 6 micrograms of total RNA were extracted. The sample was blood. The sequence derives from a woman aged 25 to 39 in good health.

The chain's CDR3 is CASQATGGITEAFF. Here the CDR3 DNA reads TGTGCCAGTCAGGCCACAGGGGGCATCACTGAAGCTTTCTTT. The chain uses TRBV2 and TRBJ1-1, with 9 bases fitting TRBD1. V shed 9 bases and J 4 bases; nucleotides not matched to a gene: 9. The CDR3 spans 14 residues. From germline, CDR1 is SNHLY and CDR2 FYNNEI. The full variable domain, completed using reference TRBV2 and TRBJ1-1, is EPEVTQTPSHQVTQMGQEVILRCVPISNHLYFYWYRQILGQKVEFLVSFYNNEISEKSEIFDDQFSVERPDGSNFTLKIRSTKLEDSAMYFCASQATGGITEAFFGQGTRLTVV.